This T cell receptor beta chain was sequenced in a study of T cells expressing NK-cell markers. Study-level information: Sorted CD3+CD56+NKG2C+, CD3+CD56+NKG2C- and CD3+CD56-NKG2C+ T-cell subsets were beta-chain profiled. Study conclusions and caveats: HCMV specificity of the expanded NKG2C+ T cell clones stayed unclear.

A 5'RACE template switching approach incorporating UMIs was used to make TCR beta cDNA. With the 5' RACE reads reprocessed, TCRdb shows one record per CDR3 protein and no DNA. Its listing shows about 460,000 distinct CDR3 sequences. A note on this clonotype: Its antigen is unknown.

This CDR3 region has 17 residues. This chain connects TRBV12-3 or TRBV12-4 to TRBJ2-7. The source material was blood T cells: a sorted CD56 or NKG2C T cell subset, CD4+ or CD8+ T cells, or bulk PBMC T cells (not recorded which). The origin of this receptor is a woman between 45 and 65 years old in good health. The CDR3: CASSLQKRLSERVEQYF.